Listed here are 20 T cell receptor beta chains from one sample, sequenced in a study of CD8+CD57+ T cells in acquired aplastic anemia. By flow cytometry, patients selected for sequencing had shown an expansion of CD8+CD57+ cells. The template used for profiling TCR beta VDJ and CDR3 was genomic DNA. TCRdb re-analysed the reads in MiXCR, keeping a single row per CDR3 protein. This table holds about 240,000 distinct CDR3 sequences, around 43% found once. The sequencing input was sorted CD4+, CD8+, or CD8+CD57+ T cells (not recorded which) from PBMCs. Receptors were obtained from a human donor with aplastic anemia.

This clonotype was observed a handful of times. V and J are TRBV7-2 and TRBJ2-7; no definite D call. This CDR3 region has 13 residues. Germline V gives CDR1 SGHTA, CDR2 FQGNSA. V lost 5 bases to trimming and J lost 8 bases, with 16 bases between them. The CDR3 DNA reads as TGTGCCAGCAGCCATAGAGGCGCGGAGCAGCAGTACGTC. Amino acids: CASSHRGAEQQYV.

This clonotype was detected only a few times. The V gene is TRBV7-2, the J gene TRBJ1-2; D gene ambiguous. Trimming took off 6 bases at V and 4 bases at J, with 15 bases between the two ends. The CDR3 spans 14 residues. Germline V CDR1 and CDR2: SGHTA, FQGNSA. CDR3 DNA sequence: TGTGCCAGCAGGTTGTTGGCAGATCCCTATGGCTACACCTTC. Encoded protein: CASRLLADPYGYTF.

This clonotype was observed many times. The chain has TRBV7-9 and TRBJ1-4; D is unresolved. The CDR3 runs 11 residues. V was shortened by 5 bases and J by 12 bases, with 10 bases between the two germline ends. The germline V gene encodes CDR1 SEHNR and CDR2 FQNEAQ (reference sequence). This CDR3 reads CASSISTELFF. CDR3 DNA sequence: TGTGCCAGCAGCATCAGTACGGAACTGTTTTTT.

This clonotype has at least ten counts. The rearrangement links TRBV5-1 to TRBJ2-7, with D perhaps assigned TRBD1 or TRBD2 (6 bases each). Trimming removed 4 bases at V and 4 bases at J, with 15 bases between. This CDR3 contains 14 residues. Per the germline V gene, CDR1 is SGHRS and CDR2 is YFSETQ. The CDR3 protein is CASSIAGHSYEQYF. DNA for the CDR3: TGCGCCAGCAGCATCGCGGGACACAGTTACGAGCAGTACTTC.

The CDR3, as DNA: TGTGCCAGCAGCTTAGATGGGGACGGGCGCACTGAAGCTTTCTTT. Translation: CASSLDGDGRTEAFF. This rearrangement joins TRBV7-6 to TRBJ1-1; D might be TRBD1 (5 bases). The CDR3 spans 15 residues. Germline loops: CDR1 SGHVS, CDR2 FNYEAQ. The germline V and J ends were trimmed by 1 base and 4 bases, with 13 bases remaining between them.

The chain is built from TRBV10-3 and TRBJ1-3; D is perhaps TRBD1 (5 bases). The length of the CDR3 is 16 residues. Per the germline V gene, CDR1 is ENHRY and CDR2 is SYGVKD. V lost 10 bases, J lost 0 bases, and 19 bases lay in between. CDR3 sequence (DNA): TGTGCCAGCAGGGTCGACAGTGGATCCTCTGGAAACACCATATATTTT. Amino acid sequence: CASRVDSGSSGNTIYF.

This clonotype was recorded a few times. The genes are TRBV4-2 and TRBJ1-2; possible D gene TRBD1, 5 bases. The length of the CDR3 is 15 residues. Germline CDR1 reads LGHNA; CDR2 reads YNFKEQ. Trimming removed 4 bases at V and 8 bases at J, with 20 bases between. CDR3 residues: CASSRALGLHEGYTF. CDR3 nucleotide sequence: TGTGCCAGCAGCCGAGCCCTGGGACTACATGAAGGCTACACCTTC.

The rearrangement uses TRBV7-6 and TRBJ2-1; D is uncertain. CDR3 length: 14 amino acids. Germline V gene sequence: CDR1 SGHVS, CDR2 FNYEAQ. V shed 5 bases and J shed 3 bases, with 11 bases lying between them. The CDR3: CASSPGSDYNEQFF. DNA of the CDR3: TGTGCCAGCAGCCCGGGCTCGGACTACAATGAGCAGTTCTTC.

The chain combines TRBV10-2 with TRBJ2-7; no definite D call. CDR3 size: 14 residues. Trimming took 0 bases from V and 2 from J, leaving 8 bases between them. Germline V gives CDR1 WSHSY, CDR2 SAAADI. The CDR3, as DNA: TGCGCCAGCAGTGAGTCAGGGTTCCCCTACGAGCAGTACTTC. Amino acids: CASSESGFPYEQYF.

V and J are TRBV2 and TRBJ2-7, with D unclear. V was cut by 6 bases and J by 7 bases, with 19 bases left in between. The CDR3 length is 14 residues. Germline CDR1 reads SNHLY; CDR2 reads FYNNEI. CDR3 in amino acids: CASRDRAPSREQYF. The CDR3 DNA reads as TGTGCCAGCAGGGACCGGGCCCCATCGAGGGAGCAGTACTTC.

This clonotype showed up just a few times. A read error may be the cause here, since a much bigger clone is one base away. V gene TRBV19 combines with J gene TRBJ1-5; D perhaps matches TRBD1 (5 bases). From germline, CDR1 is LNHDA and CDR2 SQIVND (reference sequence). The CDR3 is 16 amino acids. Trimming left V 8 bases short and J 5 bases short, with 22 bases between. The CDR3 spells CASPNLGTEIDQPQHF. The CDR3 DNA reads as TGTGCCAGTCCTAATCTTGGGACGGAGATTGATCAGCCCCAGCATTTT.

The V call is TRBV16, the J call TRBJ1-1, with TRBD1 identical over 9 bases. Germline-derived CDR1 and CDR2 are KGHSY and FQNENV. CDR3 length: 14 amino acids. V lost 7 bases and J lost 8; bases outside the gene matches: 11. This chain's CDR3 is CASNPFRQGGEAFF. The CDR3 DNA is TGTGCCAGCAACCCATTCCGACAGGGGGGGGAAGCTTTCTTT.

The chain is built from TRBV24-1 and TRBJ2-1; TRBD1 matches 8 bases. CDR1 is KGHDR, CDR2 SFDVKD, per germline. This CDR3 has 13 residues. With 7 bases clipped from V and 5 bases from J, the junction kept 3 bases outside the gene matches. In DNA form, the CDR3 reads TGTGCCACCAGGGGACAGGCTGACAATGAGCAGTTCTTC. Translated, it gives CATRGQADNEQFF.

This clonotype was seen only a few times. CDR3 bases: TGCAGTGCTAGGGTTGGGGTGGGCACTGAAGCTTTCTTT. It specifies CSARVGVGTEAFF. The genes are TRBV20-1 and TRBJ1-1; D not resolved. This CDR3 has 13 residues. V shed 3 bases and J shed 4 bases, with 12 bases lying between them. The germline V gene encodes CDR1 DFQATT and CDR2 SNEGSKA (reference sequence).

This clonotype was recorded only once. The chain carries TRBV20-1 and TRBJ2-7; 8 bases agree with TRBD1. After removal of 2 bases from V and 0 bases from J, the junction contained 6 bases not matched to a gene. The CDR3 runs 15 residues. Germline CDR1 DFQATT, CDR2 SNEGSKA (reference sequence). CDR3: CSARPRDRSSYEQYF. The DNA of the CDR3 is TGCAGTGCTAGACCTCGGGACAGGAGCTCCTACGAGCAGTACTTC.

This clonotype has just a few counts. The chain recombines TRBV30 with TRBJ2-2; TRBD2 matches at 7 bases. The CDR3 is made up of 17 amino acids. V lost 2 bases, J lost 0 bases, and 9 bases stayed unmatched. Germline-derived CDR1 and CDR2 are GTSNPN and SVGIG (reference sequence). CDR3 loop: CAWSRDLAGANTGELFF. CDR3 bases: TGTGCCTGGAGTAGGGACTTAGCGGGCGCGAACACCGGGGAGCTGTTTTTT.

This clonotype was found a few times. The V gene is TRBV19, the J gene TRBJ1-2; D is possibly TRBD1 (6 bases). The CDR3 spans 16 residues. V shed 6 bases and J shed 5 bases, with 22 bases lying between them. Germline CDR1 reads LNHDA; CDR2 reads SQIVND (reference sequence). Here the CDR3 DNA reads TGTGCCAGTAGACCGAGCGCGGGGGCGCGAGATTATGGCTACACCTTC. This gives the protein CASRPSAGARDYGYTF. The variable domain in full, with the rest retrieved from reference TRBV19 and TRBJ1-2, is DGGITQSPKYLFRKEGQNVTLSCEQNLNHDAMYWYRQDPGQGLRLIYYSQIVNDFQKGDIAEGYSVSREKKESFPLTVTSAQKNPTAFYLCASRPSAGARDYGYTFGSGTRLTVV.

This clonotype was recorded at least ten times. V is TRBV20-1 and J is TRBJ1-1; tentative D call: TRBD1 (5 bases). CDR1 and CDR2 (germline): DFQATT, SNEGSKA (reference sequence). The CDR3 has 14 residues. V dropped 3 bases and J dropped 0 bases, with 11 bases sitting between them. In DNA form, the CDR3 reads TGCAGTGCTAGTGGCCGACAGCTGAACACTGAAGCTTTCTTT. It translates to CSASGRQLNTEAFF.

This clonotype has a count of ten or more. The chain couples TRBV9 to TRBJ1-1, with D unclear. The CDR3 is 13 amino acids. The V gene's germline CDR1 is SGDLS and CDR2 YYNGEE. Trimming took off 3 bases at V and 5 bases at J, with 11 bases between the two ends. CDR3 nucleotide sequence: TGTGCCAGCAGCGCAGATGGGCGAACTGAAGCTTTCTTT. It yields the protein CASSADGRTEAFF.

The J gene is TRBJ1-2, the V gene TRBV20-1, with TRBD1 identical over 7 bases. J gave up 2 bases and V 4 bases, and 13 bases lay outside the gene matches. This CDR3 has 16 amino acids. Germline assignment: CDR1 DFQATT and CDR2 SNEGSKA (reference sequence). As DNA, the CDR3 is TGCAGTGCTACCCGACCCGAGACAGGGACGAACTATGGCTACACCTTC. Translation: CSATRPETGTNYGYTF.